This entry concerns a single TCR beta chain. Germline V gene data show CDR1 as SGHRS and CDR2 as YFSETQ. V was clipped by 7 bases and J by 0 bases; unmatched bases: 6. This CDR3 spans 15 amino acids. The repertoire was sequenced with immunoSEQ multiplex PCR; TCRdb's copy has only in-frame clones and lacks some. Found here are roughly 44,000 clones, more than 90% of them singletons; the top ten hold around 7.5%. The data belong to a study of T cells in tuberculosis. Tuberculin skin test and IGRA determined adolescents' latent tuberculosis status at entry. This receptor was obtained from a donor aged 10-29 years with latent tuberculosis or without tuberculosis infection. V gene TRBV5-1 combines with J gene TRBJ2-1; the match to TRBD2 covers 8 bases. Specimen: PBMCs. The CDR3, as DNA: TGCGCCAGCGGACTAGCCTTGAGCTCCTACAATGAGCAGTTCTTC. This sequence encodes CASGLALSSYNEQFF.